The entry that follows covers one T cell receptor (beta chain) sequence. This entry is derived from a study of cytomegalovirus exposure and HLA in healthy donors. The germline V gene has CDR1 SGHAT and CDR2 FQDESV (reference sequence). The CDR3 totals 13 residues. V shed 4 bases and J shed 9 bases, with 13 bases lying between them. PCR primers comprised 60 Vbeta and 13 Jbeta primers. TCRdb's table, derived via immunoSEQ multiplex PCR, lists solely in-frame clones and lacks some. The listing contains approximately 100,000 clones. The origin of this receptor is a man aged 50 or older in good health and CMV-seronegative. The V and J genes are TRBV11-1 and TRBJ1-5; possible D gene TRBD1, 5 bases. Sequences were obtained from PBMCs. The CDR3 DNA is TGTGCCAGCAGCTGGGGCCCCGAATGGCCCCAGCATTTT. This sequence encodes CASSWGPEWPQHF. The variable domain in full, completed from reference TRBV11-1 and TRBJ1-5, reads EAEVAQSPRYKITEKSQAVAFWCDPISGHATLYWYRQILGQGPELLVQFQDESVVDDSQLPKDRFSAERLKGVDSTLKIQPAELGDSAMYLCASSWGPEWPQHFGDGTRLSIL.